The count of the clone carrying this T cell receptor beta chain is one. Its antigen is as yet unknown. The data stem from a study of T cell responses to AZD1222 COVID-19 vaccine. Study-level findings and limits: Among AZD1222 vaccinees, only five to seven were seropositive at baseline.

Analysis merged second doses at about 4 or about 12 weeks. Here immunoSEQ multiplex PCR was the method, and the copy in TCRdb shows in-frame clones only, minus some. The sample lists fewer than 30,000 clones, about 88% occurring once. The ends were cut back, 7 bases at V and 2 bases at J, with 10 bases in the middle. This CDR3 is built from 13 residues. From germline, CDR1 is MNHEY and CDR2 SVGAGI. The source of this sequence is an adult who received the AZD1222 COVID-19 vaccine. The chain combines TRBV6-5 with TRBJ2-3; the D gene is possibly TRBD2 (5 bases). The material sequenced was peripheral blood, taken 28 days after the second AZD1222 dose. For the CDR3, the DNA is TGTGCCAGCAAAAGAGGGCCCACAGATACGCAGTATTTT. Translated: CASKRGPTDTQYF.